These 24 T cell receptor beta chains were sequenced from one sample in a study of blood T cell repertoires in COVID-19. Sequenced by immunoSEQ multiplex PCR; TCRdb stores in-frame clones only, minus some. The sample contains tens of thousands of clones, 84% of which appear only once. Sequenced input: peripheral blood. These receptors all stem from a man between 70 and 80 years old with active COVID-19.

In its sample, this clone was seen a few times. The chain employs TRBV7-2 and TRBJ2-2, with TRBD1 as a possible D gene (5 bases). This CDR3 is 12 amino acids long. The germline V gene has CDR1 SGHTA and CDR2 FQGNSA. Trimming left V 7 bases short and J 4 bases short, with 7 bases between. The CDR3: CASNTGTGELFF. The CDR3 nucleotides read TGTGCCAGCAACACAGGCACCGGGGAGCTGTTTTTT.

This clone was counted ten times or more. This sequence joins TRBV7-9 and TRBJ1-1, with no clear D. The CDR3 extends over 13 amino acids. Trimming cost V 1 base and J 3 bases, with 6 bases left between them. The germline gives CDR1 SEHNR, CDR2 FQNEAQ (reference sequence). CDR3 residues: CASSLERDTEAFF. CDR3 bases: TGTGCCAGCAGCTTAGAACGGGACACTGAAGCTTTCTTT.

The chain uses TRBV5-4 and TRBJ2-4, with 9 bases fitting TRBD1. The CDR3 is 14 amino acids. CDR1 is SGHNT and CDR2 is YYREEE in the germline V gene (reference sequence). The V gene end was trimmed by 0 bases and the J gene end by 9 bases; junction bases not matched to a gene: 4. The DNA of the CDR3 is TGTGCCAGCAGCTTGGCGGGACAGGGTTCCATTCAGTACTTC. It encodes CASSLAGQGSIQYF.

This clone was seen once. The rearrangement links TRBV30 to TRBJ2-3; TRBD2 aligns across 15 bases. V was clipped by 3 bases and J by 6 bases; unmatched bases: 13. The CDR3 has 18 residues. The germline V gene has CDR1 GTSNPN and CDR2 SVGIG (reference sequence). In DNA form, the CDR3 reads TGTGCCTGGAGGTTCGGTAGGACTAGCGGGAGGGCCGGGGATACGCAGTATTTT. It yields the protein CAWRFGRTSGRAGDTQYF.

The chain employs TRBV12-3 or TRBV12-4 and TRBJ1-1; perhaps TRBD1 as D (6 bases). The CDR3 sequence is 13 residues long. V lost 5 bases to trimming and J lost 11 bases, with 18 bases between them. CDR3 nucleotide sequence: TGTGCCAGCAGTCCTTCCCAAACAGGGTCGGCTTTCTTT. This gives the protein CASSPSQTGSAFF.

In nucleotides, the CDR3 is TGTGCCAGCAGCTCGTCCTTAAGCGGGAGTGCAGATACGCAGTATTTT. It specifies CASSSSLSGSADTQYF. The rearrangement uses TRBV7-9 and TRBJ2-3; TRBD2 matches 8 bases. Germline V gene data show CDR1 as SEHNR and CDR2 as FQNEAQ (reference sequence). Unmatched junction bases numbered 10, after V lost 4 bases and J lost 4 bases. This CDR3 is 16 amino acids long.

The chain couples TRBV5-6 to TRBJ1-2; 7 positions match TRBD1. This CDR3 is 15 amino acids long. Germline V gene sequence: CDR1 SGHDT, CDR2 YYEEEE. The J segment lost 2 bases and the V segment lost 3 bases, leaving 7 bases of the junction unmatched. This CDR3 is CASSSPGRGNYGYTF. The CDR3 bases are TGTGCCAGCAGCTCTCCGGGCAGGGGGAACTATGGCTACACCTTC.

The chain recombines TRBV24-1 with TRBJ1-5; D possibly corresponds to TRBD1 (5 bases). The germline gives CDR1 KGHDR, CDR2 SFDVKD. This CDR3 spans 13 amino acids. V was clipped by 7 bases and J by 5 bases, with 11 bases between them. DNA for the CDR3: TGTGCCACCAGCCGGGGGAGGTATCAGCCCCAGCATTTT. Translation: CATSRGRYQPQHF.

The chain combines TRBV19 with TRBJ1-5; 8 bases are shared with TRBD1. V lost 7 bases to trimming and J lost 7 bases; unmatched junction nucleotides: 9. Germline lookup yields CDR1 LNHDA and CDR2 SQIVND (reference sequence). The CDR3 covers 14 residues. The CDR3 nucleotides read TGTGCCAGTAACGGGGACAGGTCTTTACAGCCCCAGCATTTT. It codes for CASNGDRSLQPQHF. Full variable domain (outside the CDR3, taken from reference TRBV19 and TRBJ1-5): DGGITQSPKYLFRKEGQNVTLSCEQNLNHDAMYWYRQDPGQGLRLIYYSQIVNDFQKGDIAEGYSVSREKKESFPLTVTSAQKNPTAFYLCASNGDRSLQPQHFGDGTRLSIL.

This clone was seen a single time. J is TRBJ1-2 and V is TRBV7-2; 7 bases fit TRBD1. The trim removed 1 base at V and 4 bases at J, leaving 6 bases unmatched. Germline V CDR1 and CDR2: SGHTA, FQGNSA. This CDR3 region has 15 residues. The CDR3: CASSLEGGQIYGYTF. CDR3 nucleotide sequence: TGTGCCAGCAGCTTAGAGGGGGGACAGATCTATGGCTACACCTTC.

The V and J genes are TRBV12-3 or TRBV12-4 and TRBJ2-5, with 8 bases that match TRBD2. With 6 bases clipped from V and 4 bases from J, the junction kept 4 bases outside the gene matches. This CDR3 comprises 13 residues. DNA of the CDR3: TGTGCCAGCAGGTACCTAGCGGGAGAGACCCAGTACTTC. This sequence encodes CASRYLAGETQYF.

About this clone itself: Other DNA sequences within the sample encode an identical CDR3. The genes are TRBV4-1 and TRBJ2-1, with TRBD2 as a possible D gene (6 bases). Germline assignment: CDR1 MGHRA and CDR2 YSYEKL. The V gene lost 4 bases and the J gene lost 4 bases, with 8 bases spanning the gap. This CDR3 spans 13 amino acids. The CDR3 protein is CASSRDSYNEQFF. CDR3 bases: TGCGCCAGCAGCCGGGACTCATACAATGAGCAGTTCTTC.

This chain uses TRBV18 with TRBJ1-1; D remains unclear. This CDR3 is 13 amino acids long. Germline V lookup: CDR1 KGHSH, CDR2 LQKENI. The V gene lost 5 bases and the J gene lost 9 bases, with 16 bases spanning the gap. The CDR3 coding sequence is TGTGCCAGCTCAGCCATTGCCGGGATCCAAGCTTTCTTT. Translating it yields CASSAIAGIQAFF.

The J gene is TRBJ1-5, the V gene TRBV4-3; D is uncertain. The CDR3 is made up of 14 amino acids. V was cut by 0 bases and J by 4 bases, with 7 bases left in between. The germline gives CDR1 LGHNA, CDR2 YSLEER. CDR3 loop: CASSQDRGNQPQHF. CDR3 bases: TGCGCCAGCAGCCAAGATCGGGGAAATCAGCCCCAGCATTTT.

This chain links TRBV4-2 with TRBJ1-2, with 12 positions matching TRBD1. There are 17 residues in the CDR3. V shed 3 bases and J 2 bases; nucleotides not matched to a gene: 7. CDR1 and CDR2 (germline): LGHNA, YNFKEQ. The CDR3 here is CASSQGQGANPNYGYTF. Written as DNA, the CDR3 is TGTGCCAGCAGCCAGGGACAGGGGGCTAACCCAAACTATGGCTACACCTTC.

The chain has TRBV5-4 and TRBJ1-1; D remains ambiguous. The V and J ends lost 3 bases and 1 base respectively, with 7 bases between them. Germline CDR1 and CDR2: SGHNT and YYREEE (reference sequence). This CDR3 is 13 amino acids long. The CDR3 sequence: CASSSGRNTEAFF. In DNA, the CDR3 is TGTGCCAGCAGCTCTGGGAGGAACACTGAAGCTTTCTTT.

A word on this clone: The identical CDR3 is also encoded by other nucleotide sequences in the sample. The V call is TRBV30, the J call TRBJ2-7; tentatively, D is TRBD2 (5 bases). CDR1 and CDR2 from the germline V gene are GTSNPN and SVGIG (reference sequence). V shed 3 bases and J shed 3 bases, with 6 bases lying between them. CDR3 length equals 11 residues. The CDR3 region has the DNA TGTGCCTGGAGCGGGAACTACGAGCAGTACTTC. Its translation is CAWSGNYEQYF.

The chain carries TRBV6-6 and TRBJ2-5, with 9 bases fitting TRBD1. This CDR3 is built from 13 residues. Unmatched junction bases numbered 5, after V lost 7 bases and J lost 5 bases. CDR1 MNHNY and CDR2 SVGAGI come from the germline V gene (reference sequence). The CDR3: CASIRDRVETQYF. CDR3 DNA sequence: TGTGCCAGCATTAGGGACAGGGTTGAGACCCAGTACTTC.

The chain joins TRBV6-5 to TRBJ1-5; TRBD1 might be the D (6 bases). The germline CDR1 and CDR2 sequences are MNHEY and SVGAGI. Trimming removed 4 bases at V and 3 bases at J, with 13 bases between. CDR3 length equals 15 residues. CDR3: CASSSSHRANQPQHF. The CDR3 DNA follows: TGTGCCAGCAGTTCCTCACACAGGGCCAATCAGCCCCAGCATTTT.

The rearrangement joins TRBV9 to TRBJ2-1, with a weak D call TRBD2 (7 bases). The germline V gene encodes CDR1 SGDLS and CDR2 YYNGEE. The CDR3 has 14 amino acids. Between the trimmed V and J ends, which lost 0 bases and 8 bases, there was a span of 12 bases. CDR3 protein: CASSVGYGGHEQFF. The DNA of the CDR3 is TGTGCCAGCAGCGTAGGTTACGGGGGGCATGAGCAGTTCTTC.

V usage is TRBV7-3 and J usage is TRBJ2-2; possibly TRBD1 for D (5 bases). Germline CDR1 reads SGHTA; CDR2 reads FQGTGA. V lost 5 bases, J lost 4 bases, and 14 bases lay in between. The CDR3 extends over 15 amino acids. The CDR3 DNA reads TGTGCCAGCAGCCCGAAGGGGTCGAGCACCGGGGAGCTGTTTTTT. As protein: CASSPKGSSTGELFF.

This clone was seen only a few times. This CDR3 reads CASRAGQSYGYTF. In nucleotides, the CDR3 is TGTGCCAGCAGGGCGGGACAGTCCTATGGCTACACCTTC. This sequence joins TRBV6-5 and TRBJ1-2; TRBD1 aligns across 7 bases. Germline V CDR1 and CDR2: MNHEY, SVGAGI. The CDR3 totals 13 residues. The trim removed 6 bases at V and 4 bases at J, leaving 5 bases unmatched.

The rearrangement uses TRBV21-1 and TRBJ2-7; the table names TRBD2, a call not compared with the DNA. TRBV21-1 is a documented pseudogene. The CDR3 has 15 amino acids. Written as DNA, the CDR3 is TGTGCCAGCAGCAATCAAGCGGGCGTGCCCTACGAGCAGTACTTC. As protein: CASSNQAGVPYEQYF.

The chain has TRBV7-8 and TRBJ2-7; 7 nucleotides agree with TRBD2. The V segment lost 1 base and the J segment 5 bases; nucleotides outside the gene matches: 8. Germline V gene sequence: CDR1 SGHVS, CDR2 FQNEAQ. The length of the CDR3 is 15 residues. The CDR3 DNA sequence: TGTGCCAGCAGCTTAGATGTGGGAGGGCAAGACGAGCAGTACTTC. It yields the protein CASSLDVGGQDEQYF.